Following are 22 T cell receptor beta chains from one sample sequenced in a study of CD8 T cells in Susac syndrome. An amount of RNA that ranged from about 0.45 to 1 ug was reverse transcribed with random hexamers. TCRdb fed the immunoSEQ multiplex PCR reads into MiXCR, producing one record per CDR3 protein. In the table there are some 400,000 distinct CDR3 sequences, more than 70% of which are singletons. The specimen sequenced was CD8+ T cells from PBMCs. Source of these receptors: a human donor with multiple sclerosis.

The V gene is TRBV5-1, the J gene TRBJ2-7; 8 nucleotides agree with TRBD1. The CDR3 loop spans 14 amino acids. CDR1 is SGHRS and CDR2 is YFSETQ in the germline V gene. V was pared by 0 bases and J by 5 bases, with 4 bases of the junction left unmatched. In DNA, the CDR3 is TGCGCCAGCAGCTTGGGGACAGGGAACCACGAGCAGTACTTC. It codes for CASSLGTGNHEQYF.

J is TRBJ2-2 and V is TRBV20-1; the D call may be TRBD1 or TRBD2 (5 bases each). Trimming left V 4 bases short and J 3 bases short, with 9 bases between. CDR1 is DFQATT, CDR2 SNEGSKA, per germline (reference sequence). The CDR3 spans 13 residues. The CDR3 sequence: CSATGRDTGELFF. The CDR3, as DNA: TGCAGTGCTACGGGACGAGACACCGGGGAGCTGTTTTTT.

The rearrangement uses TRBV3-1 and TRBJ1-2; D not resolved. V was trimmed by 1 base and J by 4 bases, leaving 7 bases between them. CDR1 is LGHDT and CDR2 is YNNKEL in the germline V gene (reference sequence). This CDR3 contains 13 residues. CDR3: CASSQGRIYGYTF. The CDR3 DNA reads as TGTGCCAGCAGCCAAGGGCGGATCTATGGCTACACCTTC.

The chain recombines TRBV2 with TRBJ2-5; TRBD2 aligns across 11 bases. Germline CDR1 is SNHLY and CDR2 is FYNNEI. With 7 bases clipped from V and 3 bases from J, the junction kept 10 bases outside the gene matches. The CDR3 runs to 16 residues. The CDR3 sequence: CASTPGLAETEETQYF. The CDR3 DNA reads TGTGCCAGCACCCCGGGACTAGCGGAGACTGAAGAGACCCAGTACTTC.

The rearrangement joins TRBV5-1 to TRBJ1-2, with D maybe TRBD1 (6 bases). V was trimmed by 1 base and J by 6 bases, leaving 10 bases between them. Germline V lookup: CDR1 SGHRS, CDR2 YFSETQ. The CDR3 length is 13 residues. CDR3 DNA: TGCGCCAGCAGCTTGTTGGGGGCGAATGGCTACACCTTC. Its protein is CASSLLGANGYTF.

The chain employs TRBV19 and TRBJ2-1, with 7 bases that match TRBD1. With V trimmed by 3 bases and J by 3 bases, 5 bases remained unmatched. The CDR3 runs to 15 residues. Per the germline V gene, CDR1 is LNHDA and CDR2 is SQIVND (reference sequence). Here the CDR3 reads CASSIDREIYNEQFF. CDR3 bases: TGTGCCAGTAGTATTGACAGGGAAATCTACAATGAGCAGTTCTTC.

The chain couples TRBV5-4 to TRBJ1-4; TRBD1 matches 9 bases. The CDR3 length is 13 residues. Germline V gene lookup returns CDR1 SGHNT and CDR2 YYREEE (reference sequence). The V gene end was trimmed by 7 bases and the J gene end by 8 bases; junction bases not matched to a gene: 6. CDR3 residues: CASGRQGDEKLFF. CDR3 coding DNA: TGTGCCAGCGGGAGACAGGGGGACGAAAAACTGTTTTTT.

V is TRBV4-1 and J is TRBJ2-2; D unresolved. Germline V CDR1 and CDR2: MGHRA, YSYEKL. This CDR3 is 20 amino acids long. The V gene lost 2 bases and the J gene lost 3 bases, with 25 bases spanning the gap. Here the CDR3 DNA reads TGCGCCAGCAGCCAATCCCGGTTGAGGAGTACACGGGTCGACACCGGGGAGCTGTTTTTT. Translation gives CASSQSRLRSTRVDTGELFF.

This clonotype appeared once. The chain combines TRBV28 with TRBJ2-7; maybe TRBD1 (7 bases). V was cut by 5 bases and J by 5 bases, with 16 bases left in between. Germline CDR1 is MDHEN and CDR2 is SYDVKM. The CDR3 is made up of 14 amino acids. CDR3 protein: CASSPLDREDEQYF. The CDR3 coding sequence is TGTGCCAGCAGTCCACTCGACAGGGAGGACGAGCAGTACTTC.

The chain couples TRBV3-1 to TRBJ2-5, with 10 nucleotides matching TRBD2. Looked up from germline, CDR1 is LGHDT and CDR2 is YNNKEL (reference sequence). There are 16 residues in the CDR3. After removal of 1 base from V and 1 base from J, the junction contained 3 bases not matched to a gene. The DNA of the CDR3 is TGTGCCAGCAGCCAAGGGACTAGCGGTCTCCAAGAGACCCAGTACTTC. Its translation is CASSQGTSGLQETQYF.

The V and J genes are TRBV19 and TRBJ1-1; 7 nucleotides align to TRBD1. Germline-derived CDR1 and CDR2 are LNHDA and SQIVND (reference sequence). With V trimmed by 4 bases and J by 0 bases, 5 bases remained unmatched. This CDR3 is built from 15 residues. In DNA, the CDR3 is TGTGCCAGTAGTACCGAAGACAGGGTGAACACTGAAGCTTTCTTT. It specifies CASSTEDRVNTEAFF.

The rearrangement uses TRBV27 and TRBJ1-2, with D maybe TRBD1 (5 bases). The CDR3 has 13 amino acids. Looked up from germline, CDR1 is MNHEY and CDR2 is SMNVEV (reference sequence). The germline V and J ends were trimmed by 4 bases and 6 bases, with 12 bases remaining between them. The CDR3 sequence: CASSSIGADGYTF. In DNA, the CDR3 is TGTGCCAGCAGTTCTATAGGGGCAGATGGCTACACCTTC.

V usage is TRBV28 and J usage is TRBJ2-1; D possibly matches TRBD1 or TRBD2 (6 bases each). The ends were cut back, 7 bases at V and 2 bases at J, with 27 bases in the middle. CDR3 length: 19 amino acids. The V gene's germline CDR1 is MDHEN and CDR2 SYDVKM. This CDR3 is CASTTGTSHGRSPYNEQFF. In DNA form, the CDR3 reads TGTGCCAGCACTACCGGGACATCACATGGGAGGTCTCCCTACAATGAGCAGTTCTTC. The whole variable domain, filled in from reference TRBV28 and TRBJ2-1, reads DVKVTQSSRYLVKRTGEKVFLECVQDMDHENMFWYRQDPGLGLRLIYFSYDVKMKEKGDIPEGYSVSREKKERFSLILESASTNQTSMYLCASTTGTSHGRSPYNEQFFGPGTRLTVL.

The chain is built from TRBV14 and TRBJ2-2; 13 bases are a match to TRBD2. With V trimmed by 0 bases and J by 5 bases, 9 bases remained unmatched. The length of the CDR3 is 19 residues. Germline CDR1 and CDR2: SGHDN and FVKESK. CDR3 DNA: TGTGCCAGCAGCCAAGAGGAACTAGCGGGAGGGCCTTTAACCGGGGAGCTGTTTTTT. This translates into CASSQEELAGGPLTGELFF.

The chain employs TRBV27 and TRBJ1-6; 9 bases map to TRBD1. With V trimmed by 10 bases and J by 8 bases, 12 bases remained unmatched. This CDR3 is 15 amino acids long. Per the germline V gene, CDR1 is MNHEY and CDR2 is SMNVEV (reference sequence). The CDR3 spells CATAFWDRVYSPLHF. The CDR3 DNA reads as TGTGCCACCGCCTTCTGGGACAGGGTTTATTCACCCCTCCACTTT.

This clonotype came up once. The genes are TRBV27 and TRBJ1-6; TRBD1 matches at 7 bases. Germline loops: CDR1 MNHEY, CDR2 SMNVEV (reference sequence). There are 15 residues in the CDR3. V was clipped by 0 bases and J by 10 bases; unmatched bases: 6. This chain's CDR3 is CASSLSGRGRSPLHF. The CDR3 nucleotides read TGTGCCAGCAGTTTATCTGGGAGGGGGCGATCACCCCTCCACTTT.

The CDR3 here is CASSPPGAIFRGEQYF. The CDR3 DNA reads TGTGCCAGCAGCCCACCGGGGGCAATCTTCCGCGGCGAGCAGTACTTC. The rearrangement uses TRBV11-2 and TRBJ2-7, with D perhaps assigned TRBD1 or TRBD2 (6 bases each). V lost 5 bases and J 6 bases, leaving 23 bases between the germline ends. The CDR3 loop spans 16 amino acids. Germline CDR1 reads SGHAT; CDR2 reads FQNNGV.

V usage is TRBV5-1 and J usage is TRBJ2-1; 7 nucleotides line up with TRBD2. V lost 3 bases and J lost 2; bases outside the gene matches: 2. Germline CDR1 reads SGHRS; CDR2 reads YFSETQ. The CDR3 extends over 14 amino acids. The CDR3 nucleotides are TGCGCCAGCAGCTGGACTAGTCCCTACAATGAGCAGTTCTTC. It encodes CASSWTSPYNEQFF.

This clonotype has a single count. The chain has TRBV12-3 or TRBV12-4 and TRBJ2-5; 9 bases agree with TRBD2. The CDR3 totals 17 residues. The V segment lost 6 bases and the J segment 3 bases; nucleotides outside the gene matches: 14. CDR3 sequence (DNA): TGTGCCAGCAGCTTATATCCCACCGGGACTAGCAAAGAGACCCAGTACTTC. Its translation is CASSLYPTGTSKETQYF.

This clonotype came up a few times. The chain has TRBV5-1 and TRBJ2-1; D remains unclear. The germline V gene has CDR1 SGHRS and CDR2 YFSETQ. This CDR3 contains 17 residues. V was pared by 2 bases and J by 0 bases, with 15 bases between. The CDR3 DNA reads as TGCGCCAGCAGCTTACACCACGGACCCAGCTCCTACAATGAGCAGTTCTTC. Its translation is CASSLHHGPSSYNEQFF.

The CDR3 is CASSLARDQVRGDYNEQFF. CDR3 in DNA: TGTGCCAGCAGCTTAGCGCGCGATCAGGTCCGGGGCGACTACAATGAGCAGTTCTTC. V usage is TRBV7-6 and J usage is TRBJ2-1; D is perhaps TRBD1 or TRBD2 (5 bases each). Trimming removed 0 bases from V and 3 bases from J, with 21 bases in between. Germline V gene lookup returns CDR1 SGHVS and CDR2 FNYEAQ. This CDR3 region has 19 residues. The full variable domain, in which reference TRBV7-6 and TRBJ2-1 provide the parts outside the CDR3, is GAGVSQSPRYKVTKRGQDVALRCDPISGHVSLYWYRQALGQGPEFLTYFNYEAQQDKSGLPNDRFSAERPEGSISTLTIQRTEQRDSAMYRCASSLARDQVRGDYNEQFFGPGTRLTVL.

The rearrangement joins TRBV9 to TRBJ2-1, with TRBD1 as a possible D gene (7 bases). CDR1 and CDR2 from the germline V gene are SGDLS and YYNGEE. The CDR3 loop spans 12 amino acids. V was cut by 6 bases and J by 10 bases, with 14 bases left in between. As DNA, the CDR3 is TGTGCCAGCACCACCCCAGGGGGGGAGCAGTTCTTC. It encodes CASTTPGGEQFF.